Detailed here is one T cell receptor (beta chain). The sample comes from a study of T cell repertoires in cytomegalovirus infection. Study-wide background: Indications came from public TCR beta signatures; they pointed to CMV infection and to a matching HLA type.

The CDR3 consists of 15 residues. Germline V gene data show CDR1 as KGHDR and CDR2 as SFDVKD. Deletions cut 8 bases from V and 1 base from J, with 11 bases between. Each CDR3 protein gets one entry after TCRdb re-called the reads with MiXCR. The top ten clones hold less than 60% of a sample with roughly 230,000 distinct CDR3 sequences, over 15% of them seen once. Specimen: CD8+ T cells from PBMCs. V usage is TRBV24-1 and J usage is TRBJ2-6, with D unresolved. This clonotype was obtained from a human donor in good health (CMV status not recorded). Some clones in this sample may be carry-over from other donors' samples. In DNA form, the CDR3 reads TGTGCCACCACCCCGACGGTATCTGGGGCCAACGTCCTGACTTTC. This sequence encodes CATTPTVSGANVLTF.